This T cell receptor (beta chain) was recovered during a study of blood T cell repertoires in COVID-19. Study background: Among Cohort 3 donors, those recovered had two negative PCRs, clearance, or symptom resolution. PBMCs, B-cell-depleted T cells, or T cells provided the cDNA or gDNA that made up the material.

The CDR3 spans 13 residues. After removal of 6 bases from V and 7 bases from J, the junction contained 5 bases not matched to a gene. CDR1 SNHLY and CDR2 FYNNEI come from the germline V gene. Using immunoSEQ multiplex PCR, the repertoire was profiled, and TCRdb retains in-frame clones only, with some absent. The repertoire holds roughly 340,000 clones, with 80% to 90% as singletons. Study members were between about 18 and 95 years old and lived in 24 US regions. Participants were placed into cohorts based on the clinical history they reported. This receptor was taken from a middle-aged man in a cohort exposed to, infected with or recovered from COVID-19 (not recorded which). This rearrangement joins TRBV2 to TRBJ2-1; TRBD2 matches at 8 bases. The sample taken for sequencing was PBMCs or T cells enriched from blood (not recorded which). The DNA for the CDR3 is TGTGCCAGCAGCGATAGCGGGGTAAATGAGCAGTTCTTC. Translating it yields CASSDSGVNEQFF.